This T cell receptor (beta chain) originates from a study of CD8 T cells in ankylosing spondylitis (dated by TCRdb to 2016 to 2017). Context from the whole study: The study profiled T cell receptor beta repertoires in healthy donors and ankylosing spondylitis patients to find disease-linked TCR variants. The full study cohort comprised 25 ankylosing spondylitis patients and 85 to 120 healthy donors. Peripheral blood was sampled, and synovial fluid was also collected from ankylosing spondylitis patients.

The run used an Illumina HiSeq 2500. TCR beta libraries were prepared by quantitative 5'-RACE with molecular barcodes. The original methods were these. Disease-linked TCR variants were identified with a new computational method built on a probabilistic model of VDJ rearrangement. TCRdb applied fastp at Q25 and MiXCR to the public reads, then kept only in-frame beta chains. Under each unique CDR3 protein, matching rows form one entry showing the most common genes and DNA. The V and J calls reflect TCRdb's pipeline rather than the authors' work. The sample data list tens of thousands of distinct CDR3 sequences, and approximately 11% of these were observed just once. The ten largest make up roughly 1.5% of the sample. Points the paper makes about the study in general: The disease-linked clones were reported as significantly enriched in matched synovial fluid samples from ankylosing spondylitis patients. A TCR beta motif made up of eight or nine highly homologous amino acid variants appeared to be characteristic of blood from ankylosing spondylitis patients. Some motif variants had previously been reported in the synovial fluid and blood of reactive arthritis patients, which suggests shared mechanisms of disease initiation. The disease-linked clones had a CD8+ phenotype and were found at relatively low frequencies in peripheral blood.

Its CDR3 holds 16 amino acids, cysteine through phenylalanine. Only CDR3 DNA remains: 48 bases, in frame from the first base. V trim: 4 bases; J trim: 3 bases; unmatched bases: 7. Based on the germline V gene, the CDR1 and CDR2 sequences are ENHRY and SYGVKD. This clonotype was seen at least ten times. What antigen it recognizes has not been identified. Base qualities are not at hand, and no much larger clone is one base apart. The sequenced sample was blood, either unsorted or a sorted T cell fraction (not recorded which). The chain employs TRBV10-3 and TRBJ2-3; TRBD2 fits 10 bases in the junction. This clonotype was sampled from a male donor with ankylosing spondylitis or in good health (not recorded which). The DNA sequence follows: TGTGCCATCAGTGGCCAGGAGCGGGGGGGAACAGATACGCAGTATTTT. Its translation is CAISGQERGGTDTQYF.